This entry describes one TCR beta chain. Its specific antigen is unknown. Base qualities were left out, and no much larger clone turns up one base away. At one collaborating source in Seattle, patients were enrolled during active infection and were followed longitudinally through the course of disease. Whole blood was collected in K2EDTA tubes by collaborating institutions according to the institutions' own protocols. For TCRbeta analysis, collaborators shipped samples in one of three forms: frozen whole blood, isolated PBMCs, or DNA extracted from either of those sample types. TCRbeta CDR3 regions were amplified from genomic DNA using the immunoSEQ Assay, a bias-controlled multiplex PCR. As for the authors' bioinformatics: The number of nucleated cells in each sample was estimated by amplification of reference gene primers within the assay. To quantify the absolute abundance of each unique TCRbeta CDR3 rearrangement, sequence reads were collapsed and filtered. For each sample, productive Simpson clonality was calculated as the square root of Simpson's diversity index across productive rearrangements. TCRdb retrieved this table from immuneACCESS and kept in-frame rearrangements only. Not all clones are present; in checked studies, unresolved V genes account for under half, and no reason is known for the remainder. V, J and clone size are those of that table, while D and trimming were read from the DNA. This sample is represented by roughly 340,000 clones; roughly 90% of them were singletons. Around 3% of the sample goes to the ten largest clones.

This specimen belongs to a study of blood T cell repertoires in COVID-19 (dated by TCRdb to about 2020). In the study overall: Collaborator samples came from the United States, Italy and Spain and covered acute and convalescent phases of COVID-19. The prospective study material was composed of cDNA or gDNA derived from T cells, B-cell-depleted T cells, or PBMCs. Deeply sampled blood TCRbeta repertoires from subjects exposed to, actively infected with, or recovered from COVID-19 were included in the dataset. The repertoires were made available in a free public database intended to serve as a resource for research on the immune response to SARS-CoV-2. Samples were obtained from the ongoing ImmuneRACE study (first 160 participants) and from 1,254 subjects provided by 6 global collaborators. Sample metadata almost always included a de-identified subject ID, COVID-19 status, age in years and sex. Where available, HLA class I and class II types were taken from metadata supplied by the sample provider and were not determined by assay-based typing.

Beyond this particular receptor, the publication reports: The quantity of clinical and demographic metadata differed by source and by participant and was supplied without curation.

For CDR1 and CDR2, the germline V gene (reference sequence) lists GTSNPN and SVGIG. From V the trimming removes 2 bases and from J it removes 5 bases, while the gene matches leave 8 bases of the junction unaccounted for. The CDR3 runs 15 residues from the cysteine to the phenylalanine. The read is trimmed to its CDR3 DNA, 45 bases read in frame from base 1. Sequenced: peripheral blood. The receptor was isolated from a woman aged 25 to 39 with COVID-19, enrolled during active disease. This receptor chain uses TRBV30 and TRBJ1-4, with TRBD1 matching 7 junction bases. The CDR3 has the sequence CAWSPGTDYNEKLFF. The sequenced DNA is TGTGCCTGGAGTCCTGGGACAGATTACAATGAAAAACTGTTTTTT.